These 31 T cell receptor beta chains share one sample of origin, sequenced in a study of blood T cell repertoires in COVID-19. This table comes from immunoSEQ multiplex PCR, and its TCRdb copy is limited to in-frame clones, with some not included. In the table there are about 310,000 clones, around 85% of which are singletons. The sequenced sample consisted of PBMCs or T cells enriched from blood (not recorded which). These receptor sequences come from a young woman who had been exposed to COVID-19.

The V and J genes are TRBV9 and TRBJ2-3; perhaps TRBD2 as D (5 bases). V dropped 0 bases and J dropped 2 bases, with 10 bases sitting between them. This CDR3 is built from 15 residues. Germline V gene data show CDR1 as SGDLS and CDR2 as YYNGEE. The CDR3 region is CASSVAGTYTDTQYF. DNA for the CDR3: TGTGCCAGCAGCGTAGCGGGAACATACACAGATACGCAGTATTTT.

The sample holds many counts of this clone. CDR3 bases: TGTGCCAGCAGTTCTAGCGGGGGGGCCGCCGGGGAGCTGTTTTTT. It codes for CASSSSGGAAGELFF. V usage is TRBV6-6 and J usage is TRBJ2-2; 12 bases align to TRBD2. Trimming at V came to 4 bases and at J to 6 bases, leaving 3 bases not matched to a gene. The CDR3 loop spans 15 amino acids. From germline, CDR1 is MNHNY and CDR2 SVGAGI (reference sequence).

This clone was counted at least ten times. The chain is built from TRBV2 and TRBJ1-2; no firm D call. The germline V gene encodes CDR1 SNHLY and CDR2 FYNNEI. V was cut by 8 bases and J by 5 bases, with 6 bases left in between. The CDR3 extends over 10 amino acids. The CDR3 sequence: CASREYGYTF. CDR3 bases: TGTGCCAGCCGGGAGTATGGCTACACCTTC.

With regard to this clone: At one end, the junction sequence differs from germline, possibly due to a read error. The rearrangement links TRBV2 to TRBJ1-5, with 11 bases matching TRBD1. Germline CDR1 and CDR2: SNHLY and FYNNEI. The CDR3 is 17 amino acids. CDR3 nucleotides: TGTGCCAGCAGGGAAGGGACAGGGGGAAGAGGGGATCAGCCCCAGCATTTT. Amino acids: CASREGTGGRGDQPQHF.

The rearrangement uses TRBV4-2 and TRBJ1-1; 8 bases are shared with TRBD1. Unmatched junction bases numbered 12, after V lost 3 bases and J lost 0 bases. CDR1 LGHNA and CDR2 YNFKEQ come from the germline V gene. This CDR3 has 18 amino acids. The CDR3 sequence is CASSQMKRGTGLNTEAFF. The DNA for the CDR3 is TGTGCCAGCAGCCAGATGAAGAGGGGGACAGGACTGAACACTGAAGCTTTCTTT.

V is TRBV7-8 and J is TRBJ1-6, with 8 bases matching TRBD1. Losses at the gene ends were 8 bases for V and 0 bases for J; bases not matched to a gene: 0. CDR1 SGHVS and CDR2 FQNEAQ come from the germline V gene. The CDR3 totals 14 residues. For the CDR3, the DNA is TGTGCCAGCGGACAGGGCTCCTATAATTCACCCCTCCACTTT. This gives the protein CASGQGSYNSPLHF.

This clone came up once. The gene calls are TRBV9 and TRBJ2-7, with D possibly TRBD1 on 6 matching bases. The V end was cut by 0 bases, the J end by 3 bases, with 10 bases between. Germline lookup yields CDR1 SGDLS and CDR2 YYNGEE. This CDR3 region has 14 residues. Here the CDR3 DNA reads TGTGCCAGCAGCGTAGCGGCAGGGGACTACGAGCAGTACTTC. This sequence encodes CASSVAAGDYEQYF.

V usage is TRBV2 and J usage is TRBJ2-7, with a tentative D call TRBD2 (6 bases). The CDR3 has 15 amino acids. Per germline, CDR1 SNHLY and CDR2 FYNNEI. V lost 8 bases and J 5 bases, leaving 22 bases between the germline ends. The DNA for the CDR3 is TGTGCCAGCCTGTCCGCGGGCGTCGGGAGAAACGAGCAGTACTTC. This encodes CASLSAGVGRNEQYF.

The gene calls are TRBV11-2 and TRBJ1-3; D gene uncertain. The CDR3 is made up of 14 amino acids. Trimming shortened V by 4 bases and J by 2 bases, and 9 bases separated the two germline ends. Germline assignment: CDR1 SGHAT and CDR2 FQNNGV. The CDR3 protein is CASSSPRAGNTIYF. CDR3 in DNA: TGTGCCAGCAGCTCCCCTCGGGCTGGAAACACCATATATTTT.

The rearrangement links TRBV19 to TRBJ2-2, with TRBD2 as a possible D gene (6 bases). CDR1 is LNHDA, CDR2 SQIVND, per germline (reference sequence). V was clipped by 8 bases and J by 2 bases, with 18 bases between them. This CDR3 spans 16 amino acids. CDR3 in amino acids: CASSPEAGRNTGELFF. As DNA, the CDR3 is TGTGCCAGTTCCCCCGAAGCCGGGAGAAACACCGGGGAGCTGTTTTTT.

The J gene is TRBJ1-5, the V gene TRBV5-3, with D possibly TRBD1 on 6 matching bases. TRBV5-3 is flagged as an ORF with uncertain function. This CDR3 has 16 residues. The V end was cut by 0 bases, the J end by 0 bases, with 10 bases between. Here the CDR3 reads CARSLAPRGSNQPQHF. As DNA, the CDR3 is TGTGCCAGAAGCTTGGCCCCCAGGGGTAGCAATCAGCCCCAGCATTTT.

This clone was seen a single time. The chain joins TRBV19 to TRBJ2-3, with TRBD1 as a possible D gene (5 bases). In germline, CDR1 is LNHDA, CDR2 SQIVND (reference sequence). This CDR3 is 16 amino acids long. V gave up 3 bases and J gave up 4 bases, with 17 bases separating them. CDR3 in amino acids: CASSIVTGLPPDTQYF. The CDR3 DNA reads as TGTGCCAGTAGTATCGTCACAGGTTTACCCCCAGATACGCAGTATTTT.

This clone has more than one count but fewer than ten. V gene TRBV19 combines with J gene TRBJ2-7; 12 bases fit TRBD1. V trimming: 5 bases; J trimming: 4 bases; junction bases outside the gene matches: 3. The germline V gene encodes CDR1 LNHDA and CDR2 SQIVND (reference sequence). This CDR3 comprises 14 residues. Here the CDR3 reads CASSGTGGTYEQYF. CDR3 DNA: TGTGCCAGTAGTGGGACAGGGGGCACTTACGAGCAGTACTTC.

The rearrangement joins TRBV19 to TRBJ1-4; possible D gene TRBD1, 5 bases. The V and J ends lost 5 bases and 5 bases respectively, with 15 bases between them. This CDR3 region has 15 residues. Per the germline V gene, CDR1 is LNHDA and CDR2 is SQIVND (reference sequence). The CDR3 region has the DNA TGTGCCAGTAGTCGCAACAGGACCCCGAATGAAAAACTGTTTTTT. Protein sequence: CASSRNRTPNEKLFF.

This chain uses TRBV9 with TRBJ2-5; 7 nucleotides match TRBD2. The germline V gene has CDR1 SGDLS and CDR2 YYNGEE. Trimming at V came to 3 bases and at J to 2 bases, leaving 7 bases not matched to a gene. This CDR3 region has 15 residues. CDR3 residues: CASSEGLTSQETQYF. For the CDR3, the DNA is TGTGCCAGCAGCGAGGGACTAACATCTCAAGAGACCCAGTACTTC.

The V call is TRBV18, the J call TRBJ1-1; D call uncertain. The V and J ends lost 2 bases and 1 base respectively, with 11 bases between them. The CDR3 has 15 amino acids. Germline assignment: CDR1 KGHSH and CDR2 LQKENI. The CDR3 nucleotides read TGTGCCAGCTCACCAGCTTTGGAGGCGAACACTGAAGCTTTCTTT. Translating gives CASSPALEANTEAFF.

The V gene is TRBV29-1, the J gene TRBJ2-7; D is unclear. V was trimmed by 3 bases and J by 1 base, leaving 4 bases between them. The CDR3 length is 11 residues. CDR1 and CDR2 (germline): SQVTM, ANQGSEA. CDR3 nucleotide sequence: TGCAGCGTTGATAGTTCCTACGAGCAGTACTTC. This codes for CSVDSSYEQYF.

This chain joins TRBV30 and TRBJ1-1; possibly TRBD1 for D (6 bases). Germline-derived CDR1 and CDR2 are GTSNPN and SVGIG (reference sequence). The CDR3 covers 13 residues. Trimming took 1 base from V and 5 from J, leaving 11 bases between them. The CDR3 region has the DNA TGTGCCTGGAGTGAAACAGGGCAGACTGAAGCTTTCTTT. Its translation is CAWSETGQTEAFF.

This clone came up a few times. The V and J genes are TRBV5-8 and TRBJ1-4; D possibly corresponds to TRBD1 (6 bases). The CDR3 contains 16 residues. V lost 4 bases and J 2 bases, leaving 15 bases between the germline ends. The germline V gene has CDR1 SGHTS and CDR2 YDEGEE. CDR3 sequence reads: CASSRSQGWTNEKLFF. In nucleotides, the CDR3 is TGTGCCAGCAGCCGAAGTCAGGGGTGGACTAATGAAAAACTGTTTTTT.

The CDR3 region is CASSEWASGRTETQYF. CDR3 bases: TGTGCCAGCAGTGAGTGGGCTAGCGGGAGGACAGAGACCCAGTACTTC. The V call is TRBV2, the J call TRBJ2-5; TRBD2 matches 11 bases. J was trimmed by 4 bases and V by 3 bases; bases with no gene match: 7. The germline V gene encodes CDR1 SNHLY and CDR2 FYNNEI. This CDR3 has 16 residues.

This chain joins TRBV28 and TRBJ2-3; tentatively, D is TRBD2 (6 bases). Germline V CDR1 and CDR2: MDHEN, SYDVKM. Trimming shortened V by 6 bases and J by 3 bases, and 19 bases separated the two germline ends. This CDR3 has 16 residues. CDR3 sequence: CASSRGGGLVTDTQYF. The CDR3 DNA sequence: TGTGCCAGCAGCCGAGGAGGAGGGTTGGTAACAGATACGCAGTATTTT.

V and J are TRBV28 and TRBJ2-7; TRBD1 agrees at 9 bases. The germline gives CDR1 MDHEN, CDR2 SYDVKM. V trimming: 10 bases; J trimming: 4 bases; junction bases outside the gene matches: 11. The CDR3 is 14 amino acids. In DNA, the CDR3 is TGTGCCACCAGGGGGCCGGGACAGGGTTACGAGCAGTACTTC. Protein product: CATRGPGQGYEQYF.

This clone was recorded once. The rearrangement joins TRBV19 to TRBJ2-1; TRBD2 agrees at 9 bases. Trimming cost V 6 bases and J 6 bases; bases outside gene matches: 6. Germline V gene sequence: CDR1 LNHDA, CDR2 SQIVND (reference sequence). The CDR3 totals 14 residues. This CDR3 is CASRSAGGSNEQFF. The CDR3 nucleotides are TGTGCCAGTAGGTCAGCGGGAGGAAGCAATGAGCAGTTCTTC.

The chain uses TRBV6-5 and TRBJ1-1, with D possibly being TRBD1 (6 bases). The CDR3 consists of 14 residues. V shed 2 bases and J shed 5 bases, with 12 bases lying between them. Germline-derived CDR1 and CDR2 are MNHEY and SVGAGI. DNA for the CDR3: TGTGCCAGCAGTTACAACAGGGTCGTAACTGAAGCTTTCTTT. Translated, it gives CASSYNRVVTEAFF.

As to this clone: A much larger clone sits a single nucleotide away, making a read error possible. The sample holds other DNA sequences that translate to the same CDR3. V gene TRBV6-5 combines with J gene TRBJ1-1; D remains unclear. V lost 6 bases, J lost 0 bases, and 8 bases lay in between. The germline V gene encodes CDR1 MNHEY and CDR2 SVGAGI. The CDR3 spans 13 residues. CDR3 amino acids: CASREGLNTEAFF. As DNA, the CDR3 is TGTGCCAGCAGGGAGGGTTTGAACACTGAAGCTTTCTTT.

The V and J genes are TRBV18 and TRBJ1-2, with 7 bases fitting TRBD1. V lost 3 bases and J lost 4; bases outside the gene matches: 5. The CDR3 length is 14 residues. The germline V gene encodes CDR1 KGHSH and CDR2 LQKENI. In nucleotides, the CDR3 is TGTGCCAGCTCACCGAGGGGACAGCTCTATGGCTACACCTTC. Protein product: CASSPRGQLYGYTF.

The chain links TRBV28 to TRBJ2-5; 7 nucleotides align to TRBD2. The CDR3 runs 12 residues. V lost 3 bases to trimming and J lost 5 bases; unmatched junction nucleotides: 0. CDR1 is MDHEN and CDR2 is SYDVKM in the germline V gene. CDR3 in DNA: TGTGCCAGCAGTTTCGGGGGGGAGACCCAGTACTTC. The encoded protein is CASSFGGETQYF.

The rearrangement links TRBV2 to TRBJ1-6; the match to TRBD1 covers 11 bases. Trimming cost V 5 bases and J 7 bases; bases outside gene matches: 4. The CDR3 is 15 amino acids. The germline CDR1 and CDR2 sequences are SNHLY and FYNNEI. CDR3 sequence reads: CASSIRTGGNSPLHF. CDR3 DNA sequence: TGTGCCAGCAGTATCCGGACAGGGGGCAATTCACCCCTCCACTTT.

V usage is TRBV21-1 and J usage is TRBJ1-6. TRBV21-1 is noted as a pseudogene. This CDR3 is 16 amino acids long. This CDR3 reads CASSNLGGDLESPLHF. The CDR3 DNA sequence: TGTGCCAGCAGCAATCTAGGGGGGGATCTGGAATCACCCCTCCACTTT.

This rearrangement joins TRBV12-3 or TRBV12-4 to TRBJ2-7; 8 bases are shared with TRBD2. The V segment lost 5 bases and the J segment 0 bases; nucleotides outside the gene matches: 0. This CDR3 has 13 residues. CDR3 in DNA: TGTGCCAGCAGTAGCGGGGGCTCCTACGAGCAGTACTTC. This gives the protein CASSSGGSYEQYF.

This chain links TRBV4-1 with TRBJ2-3; D gene unclear. CDR3 size: 15 residues. V dropped 4 bases and J dropped 0 bases, with 11 bases sitting between them. Per germline, CDR1 MGHRA and CDR2 YSYEKL. CDR3 protein: CASSPGGSSTDTQYF. DNA of the CDR3: TGCGCCAGCAGCCCAGGTGGATCTAGCACAGATACGCAGTATTTT.